This T cell receptor beta chain was captured in a study of T cell clonality in common variable immunodeficiency. Study-wide results and caveats: Fewer TCRbeta clones were shared among CVID subjects than controls.

TCRdb's copy holds only in-frame clones and misses some; the assay was immunoSEQ multiplex PCR. The data list approximately 52,000 clones, none observed once; about 3.7% falls to the top ten. This clone was found many times. Its antigen is currently unknown. The material sequenced was peripheral blood mononuclear cells. The TCR was taken from a person aged 18 to 75 in good health.

Here the CDR3 reads CASKEQGWNEQFF. CDR3 bases read: TGTGCCAGCAAGGAGCAGGGCTGGAATGAG. J is TRBJ2-1 and V is TRBV2; weak D call: TRBD1 (5 bases). Read coverage stops 3 residues before the CDR3 terminus; the germline J gene supplies the remainder. Germline V CDR1 and CDR2: SNHLY, FYNNEI. V was clipped by 7 bases and J by 7 bases, with 14 bases between them. The CDR3 is made up of 13 amino acids.